A selection of T cell receptor beta chains follows, all from one sample in a study of T-cell memory formation after mild COVID-19. From the 5' RACE reads, TCRdb called clonotypes with MiXCR, one entry per CDR3 protein. Of hundreds of thousands of distinct CDR3 sequences in the sample, around a sixth were seen once. The specimen sequenced was PBMCs or a T cell subset sorted from them (not recorded which). Receptors originate from a man aged 18-30 years who had mild COVID-19 (a few samples of this study predate the infection). Cell type and time point are not known. Both conserved end residues are part of each CDR3. D genes are given only for firm matches. Not every row has a clone size; where given, it reads once, few, many or a size class.

j_gene,d_gene,v_gene,len,abundance,CDR3nt,CDR3aa
TRBJ1-5,.,TRBV20-1,13,.,TGCAGTGCTAGCCCCATCGGGGATCAGCCCCAGCATTTT,CSASPIGDQPQHF
TRBJ2-5,TRBD1,TRBV27,16,once,TGTGCCAGCAGTCTGACCGGGACAGGGATCCAAGAGACCCAGTACTTC,CASSLTGTGIQETQYF
TRBJ1-1,.,TRBV5-1,10,.,TGCGCCAGCCTCACGGCTGAAGCTTTCTTT,CASLTAEAFF
TRBJ1-2,.,TRBV6-5,14,.,TGTGCCAGCAGCCCGGGGGGTACCGGCTATGGCTACACCTTC,CASSPGGTGYGYTF
TRBJ2-5,TRBD2,TRBV12-3/TRBV12-4,14,.,TGTGCCAGCTCCCGGACTAGCGGCCAAGAGACCCAGTACTTC,CASSRTSGQETQYF
TRBJ1-2,.,TRBV5-1,13,few,TGCGCCAGCAGCACCGGGACGGCTGCTCGCGGCACCTTC,CASSTGTAARGTF
TRBJ2-5,TRBD1,TRBV7-2,15,.,TGTGCCAGCAGCTTAGCCTCAGGGGGCGCGGAGACCCAGTACTTC,CASSLASGGAETQYF
TRBJ2-1,TRBD2,TRBV6-2/TRBV6-3,15,many,TGTGCCAGCAGTTTGACTAGCGGCTCCTACAATGAGCAGTTCTTC,CASSLTSGSYNEQFF
TRBJ1-5,.,TRBV6-2/TRBV6-3,15,.,TGTGCCAGCAGTTACCCCGCCGATGTAGGTCAGCCCCAGCATTTT,CASSYPADVGQPQHF
TRBJ1-5,TRBD1,TRBV2,15,.,TGTGCCAGCACTGGGACAGGGGGCGGCAATCAGCCCCAGCATTTT,CASTGTGGGNQPQHF
TRBJ2-3,TRBD2,TRBV7-2,17,.,TGTGCCAGCAGCTTATGGCCTAGCGGGGGCCCCACAGATACGCAGTATTTT,CASSLWPSGGPTDTQYF
TRBJ1-1,TRBD1,TRBV24-1,17,.,TGTGCCACCAGTGATTTGGGCTCGGACAGGGGGCAGCTTGAAGCTTTCTTT,CATSDLGSDRGQLEAFF
TRBJ2-2,.,TRBV4-3,15,few,TGCGCCAGCAGCCGGGGCCAGCGGAACACCGGGGAGCTGTTTTTT,CASSRGQRNTGELFF
TRBJ2-3,TRBD2,TRBV29-1,15,.,TGCAGCGTTGAGGTCCCTAGCGGGGCTTTAGATACGCAGTATTTT,CSVEVPSGALDTQYF
TRBJ2-3,TRBD1,TRBV6-6,14,.,TGTGCCAGCAGGTTCCGGGACAGAACAGATACGCAGTATTTT,CASRFRDRTDTQYF
TRBJ2-5,TRBD2,TRBV6-5,14,.,TGTGCCAGCAGGGAACTAGCGGGTCAAGAGACCCAGTACTTC,CASRELAGQETQYF
TRBJ1-1,.,TRBV4-1,14,.,TGCGCCAGCAGACACCTGGGAGGGAAGGGAGTGGCTTTCTTT,CASRHLGGKGVAFF
TRBJ1-6,.,TRBV11-2,13,.,TGTGCCAGCAGCCGGGACGGTAATTCACCCCTCCACTTT,CASSRDGNSPLHF
TRBJ1-5,TRBD1,TRBV7-2,15,few,TGTGCCAGCAGCGCTAGGGACAGGGGCAATCAGCCCCAGCATTTT,CASSARDRGNQPQHF
TRBJ2-7,TRBD2,TRBV12-3/TRBV12-4,15,.,TGTGCCAGCAGTTTAATTAGCGGGGGCCTCGACGAGCAGTACTTC,CASSLISGGLDEQYF
TRBJ1-1,.,TRBV10-3,15,.,TGTGCCATCAGAGGGCAGGGTGACATGAACACTGAAGCTTTCTTT,CAIRGQGDMNTEAFF
TRBJ2-3,.,TRBV14,14,many,TGTGCCAGCAGCCTGCGTACCCACACAGATACGCAGTATTTT,CASSLRTHTDTQYF
TRBJ1-2,TRBD1,TRBV20-1,14,few,TGCAGTGCTAGAGCCACTACAGGGGGCTATGGCTACACCTTC,CSARATTGGYGYTF
TRBJ2-6,.,TRBV3-2,17,.,TGTGCCAGCAGCCAGCAAGGGGGGACAGAATCTCACCACGTCCTGACTTTC,CASSQQGGTESHHVLTF
TRBJ2-3,.,TRBV24-1,11,many,TGTGCCACCAGTTCTAGCGATACGCAGTATTTT,CATSSSDTQYF
TRBJ2-7,.,TRBV9,14,few,TGTGCCAGCAGCGTAGACGGCTTGCCGAACGAGCAGTACTTC,CASSVDGLPNEQYF
TRBJ1-1,.,TRBV5-1,13,many,TGCGCCAGCAGCTTGAAATTAGACACTGAAGCTTTCTTT,CASSLKLDTEAFF
TRBJ2-1,.,TRBV18,14,.,TGTGCCAGCTCACCCCAGGTACACTACAATGAGCAGTTCTTC,CASSPQVHYNEQFF
TRBJ1-1,TRBD1,TRBV3-1,16,few,TGTGCCAGCAGCCTATCATTGACAGGGTTCAACACTGAAGCTTTCTTT,CASSLSLTGFNTEAFF
TRBJ1-1,.,TRBV6-2/TRBV6-3,16,.,TGTGCCAGCAGTTCTGCCTCGCGAAAGCCGAACACTGAAGCTTTCTTT,CASSSASRKPNTEAFF
TRBJ2-2,.,TRBV6-2/TRBV6-3,15,.,TGTGCCAGCAGTTACCACGACGCGAACACCGGGGAGCTGTTTTTT,CASSYHDANTGELFF
TRBJ1-6,.,TRBV4-1,15,few,TGCGCCAGCAGCCAACTTCAGGGATATAATTCACCCCTCCACTTT,CASSQLQGYNSPLHF
TRBJ2-1,TRBD2,TRBV24-1,16,few,TGTGCCACCAGTGATCCCACTAGCGGGGGGGGGATTGAGCAGTTCTTC,CATSDPTSGGGIEQFF
TRBJ1-2,.,TRBV12-3/TRBV12-4,13,.,TGTGCCAGCAGTTTACTGGCTGGCTATGGCTACACCTTC,CASSLLAGYGYTF